These T cell receptor beta chains were read from a single sample in a study of beta chain features in type 1 diabetes. Clones were sequenced by immunoSEQ multiplex PCR, and TCRdb holds only the in-frame ones, with some missing. In the table there are over 150,000 clones, around 8% of which are singletons. Input material: central memory CD4+ T cells from blood. These receptor sequences come from a woman in her forties with type 1 diabetes. The CDR3 runs from the conserved cysteine through the conserved F or W. Each record gives: D gene, clone size, J gene, V gene, CDR3 protein, CDR3 DNA. The D gene is left open where the match is weak. Part of the rows lack a size; the others show once, few, many or a class for expanded clones.

d_gene: TRBD2; abundance: few; j_gene: TRBJ2-5; v_gene: TRBV27; CDR3aa: CASSLAAGEETQYF; CDR3nt: TGTGCCAGCAGTTTGGCGGCGGGGGAAGAGACCCAGTACTTC
d_gene: TRBD1; abundance: NA; j_gene: TRBJ1-5; v_gene: TRBV5-1; CDR3aa: CASSSTGDSNQPQHF; CDR3nt: TGCGCCAGCAGCTCGACAGGGGATAGCAATCAGCCCCAGCATTTT
d_gene: TRBD1; abundance: NA; j_gene: TRBJ1-3; v_gene: TRBV4-3; CDR3aa: CASSQGMTGTGNTIYF; CDR3nt: TGCGCCAGCAGCCAAGGCATGACAGGGACTGGAAACACCATATATTTT
d_gene: NA; abundance: few; j_gene: TRBJ1-5; v_gene: TRBV18; CDR3aa: CASSPGEAQPQHF; CDR3nt: TGTGCCAGCTCACCAGGCGAGGCTCAGCCCCAGCATTTT
d_gene: TRBD1; abundance: many; j_gene: TRBJ1-6; v_gene: TRBV28; CDR3aa: CATDRVNYNSPLHF; CDR3nt: TGTGCCACGGACAGGGTAAACTATAATTCACCCCTCCACTTT
d_gene: NA; abundance: NA; j_gene: TRBJ1-2; v_gene: TRBV6-1; CDR3aa: CASSEGAVNYGYTF; CDR3nt: TGTGCCAGCAGTGAAGGAGCGGTAAACTATGGCTACACCTTC
d_gene: TRBD1; abundance: few; j_gene: TRBJ1-2; v_gene: TRBV7-9; CDR3aa: CASSSGGTAYGYTF; CDR3nt: TGTGCCAGCAGCTCAGGGGGGACGGCCTATGGCTACACCTTC
d_gene: NA; abundance: NA; j_gene: TRBJ1-2; v_gene: TRBV30; CDR3aa: CAWRPTGVPNYGYTF; CDR3nt: TGTGCCTGGAGGCCAACGGGGGTTCCTAACTATGGCTACACCTTC
d_gene: NA; abundance: few; j_gene: TRBJ1-5; v_gene: TRBV6-4; CDR3aa: CASSEQGGQPQHF; CDR3nt: TGTGCCAGCAGTGAACAGGGTGGTCAGCCCCAGCATTTT
d_gene: NA; abundance: NA; j_gene: TRBJ1-1; v_gene: TRBV7-2; CDR3aa: CASSPSREAAYTEAFF; CDR3nt: TGTGCCAGCAGCCCCAGTAGAGAGGCGGCTTACACTGAAGCTTTCTTT
d_gene: TRBD1; abundance: NA; j_gene: TRBJ2-3; v_gene: TRBV18; CDR3aa: CASSVQGADTQYF; CDR3nt: TGTGCCAGCTCAGTTCAGGGGGCAGATACGCAGTATTTT
d_gene: TRBD2; abundance: few; j_gene: TRBJ2-1; v_gene: TRBV5-4; CDR3aa: CASSLTSGSNNEQFF; CDR3nt: TGTGCCAGCAGCTTGACTAGCGGGAGCAACAATGAGCAGTTCTTC
d_gene: NA; abundance: NA; j_gene: TRBJ1-1; v_gene: TRBV28; CDR3aa: CASSLGRIRTEAFF; CDR3nt: TGTGCCAGCAGTTTAGGGAGAATTAGGACTGAAGCTTTCTTT
d_gene: NA; abundance: few; j_gene: TRBJ2-7; v_gene: TRBV4-3; CDR3aa: CASSLLRGQDLYEQYF; CDR3nt: TGCGCCAGCAGCCTTCTGAGAGGGCAGGACCTCTACGAGCAGTACTTC
d_gene: TRBD1; abundance: few; j_gene: TRBJ2-7; v_gene: TRBV7-9; CDR3aa: CASSFKGQGFYEQYF; CDR3nt: TGTGCCAGCAGCTTCAAAGGACAGGGTTTCTACGAGCAGTACTTC
d_gene: NA; abundance: NA; j_gene: TRBJ1-2; v_gene: TRBV9; CDR3aa: CASSVQGGGIGYTF; CDR3nt: TGTGCCAGCAGCGTTCAGGGAGGGGGGATTGGCTACACCTTC
d_gene: TRBD2; abundance: NA; j_gene: TRBJ2-3; v_gene: TRBV9; CDR3aa: CASSAGTSGGVMQYF; CDR3nt: TGTGCCAGCAGCGCCGGGACTAGCGGGGGGGTCATGCAGTATTTT
d_gene: NA; abundance: few; j_gene: TRBJ2-5; v_gene: TRBV2; CDR3aa: CASSEHRQETQYF; CDR3nt: TGTGCCAGCAGTGAACACAGGCAAGAGACCCAGTACTTC
d_gene: TRBD1; abundance: many; j_gene: TRBJ1-1; v_gene: TRBV27; CDR3aa: CASSRSTGLNTEAFF; CDR3nt: TGTGCCAGCAGTCGTTCGACAGGGCTGAACACTGAAGCTTTCTTT
d_gene: TRBD2; abundance: NA; j_gene: TRBJ2-5; v_gene: TRBV9; CDR3aa: CASSAMTSGGQETQYF; CDR3nt: TGTGCCAGCAGCGCCATGACTAGCGGGGGACAAGAGACCCAGTACTTC
d_gene: NA; abundance: few; j_gene: TRBJ2-7; v_gene: TRBV7-2; CDR3aa: CASSFAARKREQYF; CDR3nt: TGTGCCAGCAGCTTCGCGGCCCGTAAGCGCGAGCAGTACTTC
d_gene: TRBD1; abundance: NA; j_gene: TRBJ2-1; v_gene: TRBV7-3; CDR3aa: CASSPHGTGRNEQFF; CDR3nt: TGTGCCAGCAGCCCCCACGGGACAGGGCGAAATGAGCAGTTCTTC
d_gene: NA; abundance: few; j_gene: TRBJ2-5; v_gene: TRBV28; CDR3aa: CASITGAQGKETQYF; CDR3nt: TGTGCCAGCATCACGGGTGCCCAGGGGAAGGAGACCCAGTACTTC
d_gene: NA; abundance: NA; j_gene: TRBJ1-2; v_gene: TRBV6-5; CDR3aa: CASSSTLGYTF; CDR3nt: TGTGCCAGCAGCTCCACTCTGGGCTACACCTTC
d_gene: TRBD1; abundance: few; j_gene: TRBJ2-2; v_gene: TRBV6-6; CDR3aa: CASSFDRGSTGELFF; CDR3nt: TGTGCCAGCAGTTTTGACAGGGGCAGTACCGGGGAGCTGTTTTTT
d_gene: NA; abundance: NA; j_gene: TRBJ2-7; v_gene: TRBV5-1; CDR3aa: CASSHGQQNYEQYF; CDR3nt: TGCGCCAGCAGCCATGGACAGCAGAACTACGAGCAGTACTTC
d_gene: TRBD2; abundance: NA; j_gene: TRBJ2-5; v_gene: TRBV5-4; CDR3aa: CASSRSGTGALLKTQYF; CDR3nt: TGTGCCAGCAGTCGGAGCGGGACGGGAGCCCTTCTTAAGACCCAGTACTTC
d_gene: NA; abundance: few; j_gene: TRBJ1-6; v_gene: TRBV7-2; CDR3aa: CASSFLGGRSSPLHF; CDR3nt: TGTGCCAGCAGCTTCCTTGGTGGGAGGAGTTCACCCCTCCACTTT
d_gene: NA; abundance: NA; j_gene: TRBJ2-5; v_gene: TRBV9; CDR3aa: CASSVDERETQYF; CDR3nt: TGTGCCAGCAGCGTAGATGAGCGAGAGACCCAGTACTTC
d_gene: NA; abundance: NA; j_gene: TRBJ2-5; v_gene: TRBV30; CDR3aa: CAWRGRYWAQETQYF; CDR3nt: TGTGCCTGGAGGGGCAGGTATTGGGCCCAAGAGACCCAGTACTTC
d_gene: NA; abundance: NA; j_gene: TRBJ2-7; v_gene: TRBV30; CDR3aa: CAVQGFAYEQYF; CDR3nt: TGTGCCGTCCAGGGTTTCGCCTACGAGCAGTACTTC
d_gene: TRBD1; abundance: NA; j_gene: TRBJ1-5; v_gene: TRBV19; CDR3aa: CASSSTGEQPQHF; CDR3nt: TGTGCCAGTAGTTCCACAGGGGAGCAGCCCCAGCATTTT
d_gene: NA; abundance: few; j_gene: TRBJ1-2; v_gene: TRBV19; CDR3aa: CASSNQYYGYTF; CDR3nt: TGTGCCAGTAGTAATCAGTACTATGGCTACACCTTC
d_gene: NA; abundance: NA; j_gene: TRBJ2-7; v_gene: TRBV10-3; CDR3aa: CAISKTGRGPEQYF; CDR3nt: TGTGCCATCAGTAAAACAGGGCGAGGGCCCGAGCAGTACTTC
d_gene: NA; abundance: few; j_gene: TRBJ2-7; v_gene: TRBV4-1; CDR3aa: CASSQGMEQYF; CDR3nt: TGCGCCAGCAGCCAAGGTATGGAGCAGTACTTC
d_gene: TRBD1; abundance: few; j_gene: TRBJ1-5; v_gene: TRBV9; CDR3aa: CASSASGTAYQPQHF; CDR3nt: TGTGCCAGCAGCGCCTCCGGGACAGCCTATCAGCCCCAGCATTTT
d_gene: NA; abundance: many; j_gene: TRBJ1-5; v_gene: TRBV28; CDR3aa: CASSSAGFLNQPQHF; CDR3nt: TGTGCCAGCAGTTCTGCGGGATTCCTCAATCAGCCCCAGCATTTT
d_gene: TRBD2; abundance: few; j_gene: TRBJ2-2; v_gene: TRBV18; CDR3aa: CASSSEREWNTGELFF; CDR3nt: TGTGCCAGCTCATCGGAGCGGGAATGGAACACCGGGGAGCTGTTTTTT
d_gene: NA; abundance: NA; j_gene: TRBJ1-2; v_gene: TRBV19; CDR3aa: CASSYTRDGYTF; CDR3nt: TGTGCCAGTAGCTATACCAGGGATGGCTACACCTTC
d_gene: NA; abundance: few; j_gene: TRBJ2-6; v_gene: TRBV19; CDR3aa: CASSIWRNSGANVLTF; CDR3nt: TGTGCCAGTAGTATTTGGCGGAACTCTGGGGCCAACGTCCTGACTTTC
d_gene: NA; abundance: NA; j_gene: TRBJ2-5; v_gene: TRBV30; CDR3aa: CAWSVRQGHPQYF; CDR3nt: TGTGCCTGGAGTGTAAGGCAGGGACATCCCCAGTACTTC
d_gene: NA; abundance: few; j_gene: TRBJ1-5; v_gene: TRBV28; CDR3aa: CASSLWQGARTQHF; CDR3nt: TGTGCCAGCAGTTTATGGCAGGGCGCCCGGACCCAGCATTTT
d_gene: NA; abundance: NA; j_gene: TRBJ1-5; v_gene: TRBV4-2; CDR3aa: CASSQETGPPYQPQHF; CDR3nt: TGTGCCAGCAGCCAAGAAACAGGCCCGCCCTATCAGCCCCAGCATTTT
d_gene: TRBD1; abundance: NA; j_gene: TRBJ1-2; v_gene: TRBV7-8; CDR3aa: CASSPRDRANYGYTF; CDR3nt: TGTGCCAGCAGCCCCCGGGACAGGGCTAACTATGGCTACACCTTC
d_gene: NA; abundance: few; j_gene: TRBJ1-2; v_gene: TRBV30; CDR3aa: CAWTPGENYGYTF; CDR3nt: TGTGCCTGGACGCCAGGGGAGAACTATGGCTACACCTTC
d_gene: NA; abundance: few; j_gene: TRBJ1-5; v_gene: TRBV30; CDR3aa: CAWSDSQGQPQHF; CDR3nt: TGTGCCTGGAGCGACAGCCAAGGCCAGCCCCAGCATTTT
d_gene: NA; abundance: few; j_gene: TRBJ1-6; v_gene: TRBV21-1; CDR3aa: CASSTRRYNSPLHF; CDR3nt: TGTGCCAGCAGCACGCGGCGATATAATTCACCCCTCCACTTT